These T cell receptor beta chains were read from a single sample in a study of shared clonotypes between healthy human individuals. Generated by immunoSEQ multiplex PCR, the TCRdb table keeps only in-frame clones and is missing some. The data contain 1,100,000 or so clones, 75% to 85% of them singletons. Sequenced material: memory CD4+ T cells from PBMCs. Receptors were obtained from a man aged 18 to 29 in good health. Some clones in this sample may be carry-over from other donors' samples. The CDR3 runs from the conserved cysteine through the conserved F or W. A D gene is named only where the DNA matches it firmly. Expanded clones are given a class, and other clones once, few, many or no size at all.

v_gene,d_gene,j_gene,abundance,CDR3nt,CDR3aa
TRBV6-6,-,TRBJ1-2,-,TGTGCCAGCAGGGCGGGCGCCACCTATGGCTACACCTTC,CASRAGATYGYTF
TRBV4-1,TRBD2,TRBJ2-5,few,TGCGCCAGCAGCCAAGATGGGGCGGGAGGGCCGTCCCAAGAGACCCAGTACTTC,CASSQDGAGGPSQETQYF
TRBV11-2,-,TRBJ1-1,few,TGTGCCAGCAGCTTAATAAAAGAAGCTTTCTTT,CASSLIKEAFF
TRBV11-3,-,TRBJ2-2,once,TGTGCCAGCAGCCCCCGTCTCACCGGGGAGCTGTTTTTT,CASSPRLTGELFF
TRBV11-3,-,TRBJ2-1,-,TGTGCCAGCAGCCCCGAGTCCAGGCCCTCCTACAATGAGCAGTTCTTC,CASSPESRPSYNEQFF
TRBV12-5,TRBD1,TRBJ1-3,-,TGTGCTAGTGGTTTGGGACAGGGAACCTCTGGAAACACCATATATTTT,CASGLGQGTSGNTIYF
TRBV5-1,-,TRBJ1-1,once,TGCGCCAGCAGCTTGCAGGGGAACACTGAAGCTTTCTTT,CASSLQGNTEAFF
TRBV2,-,TRBJ2-5,-,TGTGCCAGCAGCGGCCCCGGGGGAGGACAAGAGACCCAGTACTTC,CASSGPGGGQETQYF
TRBV12-5,TRBD2,TRBJ2-3,-,TGTGCTAGTGCCACGGGACTAGCGGGAGCAGATACGCAGTATTTT,CASATGLAGADTQYF
TRBV9,-,TRBJ2-3,few,TGTGCCAGCAGCGTAGTGGCCGCACGGGGCGATACGCAGTATTTT,CASSVVAARGDTQYF
TRBV29-1,-,TRBJ2-5,-,TGCAGCGTTGAAGTTGGGTCACCTATTCAAGAGACCCAGTACTTC,CSVEVGSPIQETQYF
TRBV7-9,-,TRBJ2-3,once,TGTGCCGCTCCGTCAGGGGGCACAGATACGCAGTATTTT,CAAPSGGTDTQYF
TRBV4-1,-,TRBJ2-1,-,TGCGCCAGCAGCCCGACACTCGCAACCCCCCTACCCAATGAGCAGTTCTTC,CASSPTLATPLPNEQFF
TRBV5-1,-,TRBJ1-1,-,TGCGCCAGCAGCTTGACCCACACTGAAGCTTTCTTT,CASSLTHTEAFF
TRBV28,-,TRBJ2-7,-,TGTGCCAGCACCCGACCCCGGGACTCATCCTACGAGCAGTACTTC,CASTRPRDSSYEQYF
TRBV30,-,TRBJ1-2,-,TGTGCCTGGAGTGCCGGGTTTAACTATGGCTACACCTTC,CAWSAGFNYGYTF
TRBV9,-,TRBJ1-3,-,TGTGCCAGCAGCGTAGACGGGGTTACTGGAAACACCATATATTTT,CASSVDGVTGNTIYF
TRBV4-1,TRBD1,TRBJ1-2,-,TGCGCCAGCAGCCGTTCTCCTGGGACAGGGCGAACCTCTACCAATGGCTACACCTTC,CASSRSPGTGRTSTNGYTF
TRBV28,TRBD1,TRBJ2-3,-,TGTGCCAGCAGTTTGTCTCCGGGACAGGGGAACACAGATACGCAGTATTTT,CASSLSPGQGNTDTQYF
TRBV6-1,TRBD2,TRBJ2-3,-,TGTGCCAGCAGTGGAGCGGGAGGGGGGGTTCGCACAGATACGCAGTATTTT,CASSGAGGGVRTDTQYF
TRBV30,-,TRBJ1-5,few,TGTGCCTGGAGCCGGGGCGAGAATCAGCCCCAGCATTTT,CAWSRGENQPQHF
TRBV2,TRBD1,TRBJ1-5,-,TGTGCCAGCAGTGCTCGACAGGGGCAATCAGCCCAGCATTTT,CASSARQGQSAQHF
TRBV6-4,-,TRBJ2-3,-,TGTGCCAGCAGTGACGCGGGGCTACCGGAGTCAGATACGCAGTATTTT,CASSDAGLPESDTQYF
TRBV28,-,TRBJ1-1,-,TGTGCCAGCAGTAAGGATGGGAGAGCTTTCTTT,CASSKDGRAFF
TRBV6-6,-,TRBJ2-7,-,TGTGCCAGCAGTTACTCGGGGGACACTTCCTACGAGCAGTACTTC,CASSYSGDTSYEQYF
TRBV28,TRBD2,TRBJ2-5,-,TGTGCCAGCAGTTTTAAGCGGGGGAGGGGAGAGACCCAGTACTTC,CASSFKRGRGETQYF